This entry lists 20 T cell receptor beta chains sequenced from one sample in a study of blood T cells in healthy people across ages. The second PCR ran about 6 to 11 cycles with a sample-barcoded 5' primer and J-beta primers. TCRdb re-called the 5' RACE reads with MiXCR, one entry per CDR3 protein. The sample includes around 1,800,000 distinct CDR3 sequences, roughly two fifths of them seen just once. Sequencing used blood. The receptors were sampled from a human donor in good health.

The V and J genes are TRBV7-2 and TRBJ2-4, with 7 bases matching TRBD2. The DNA matches TRBJ2-7 better at its end, which makes the J call doubtful. Germline V gene sequence: CDR1 SGHTA, CDR2 FQGNSA. This CDR3 comprises 14 residues. The CDR3 DNA follows: TGTGCCAGCAGCTTAGGGGGGGGTAGGGACGAGCAGTACTTC. As protein: CASSLGGGRDEQYF.

V usage is TRBV7-2 and J usage is TRBJ2-3; 7 nucleotides agree with TRBD1. V shed 3 bases, J shed 0 bases, and the junction held 6 bases outside the gene matches. This CDR3 spans 16 amino acids. Per germline, CDR1 SGHTA and CDR2 FQGNSA. The CDR3 nucleotides are TGTGCCAGCAGCTTGAGGGGGCCGGCGAGCACAGATACGCAGTATTTT. Translated: CASSLRGPASTDTQYF.

As for this clonotype: One end of the junction varies from germline; a read error may be responsible. V and J are TRBV10-3 and TRBJ2-5; D may be TRBD1 (6 bases). Germline CDR1 reads ENHRY; CDR2 reads SYGVKD. This CDR3 has 14 amino acids. In nucleotides, the CDR3 is TGTGTCATCGGGGACACCATTTACCAAGAGACCCAGTACTTC. Translated, it gives CVIGDTIYQETQYF.

This clonotype turned up a few times. The CDR3 loop reads CASSPSTGDQPQHF. Written as DNA, the CDR3 is TGTGCCAGCAGCCCTTCGACAGGTGATCAGCCCCAGCATTTT. The V gene is TRBV7-8, the J gene TRBJ1-5, with a weak D call TRBD1 (6 bases). The CDR3 is 14 amino acids. The V gene lost 5 bases and the J gene lost 5 bases, with 13 bases spanning the gap. Germline-derived CDR1 and CDR2 are SGHVS and FQNEAQ.

About this clonotype itself: One junction end disagrees with the germline gene, perhaps due to a read error. The rearrangement uses TRBV12-3 or TRBV12-4 and TRBJ2-4; D is unclear. The CDR3 has 14 amino acids. The DNA of the CDR3 is TGTACCAGCAGTTTTGCCTCGGCCAAAAACATTCAGTACTTC. It encodes CTSSFASAKNIQYF.

This clonotype was seen more than once but under ten times. This chain connects TRBV5-1 to TRBJ2-5; 9 nucleotides agree with TRBD1. CDR1 SGHRS and CDR2 YFSETQ come from the germline V gene. With V trimmed by 1 base and J by 11 bases, 9 bases remained unmatched. This CDR3 is 14 amino acids long. CDR3 bases: TGCGCCAGCAGCTTGTCCGGACAGGGGAGGGAGCAGTACTTC. Its translation is CASSLSGQGREQYF. Full variable domain (remainder filled in from reference TRBV5-1 and TRBJ2-5): KAGVTQTPRYLIKTRGQQVTLSCSPISGHRSVSWYQQTPGQGLQFLFEYFSETQRNKGNFPGRFSGRQFSNSRSEMNVSTLELGDSALYLCASSLSGQGREQYFGPGTRLLVL.

In its sample, this clonotype was seen a few times. The V call is TRBV7-9, the J call TRBJ1-2; D may be TRBD1 (6 bases). The CDR3 loop spans 15 amino acids. Germline-derived CDR1 and CDR2 are SEHNR and FQNEAQ (reference sequence). V was cut by 2 bases and J by 6 bases, with 16 bases left in between. The CDR3 loop is CASSLTTGLSNGYTF. CDR3 in DNA: TGTGCCAGCAGCTTAACCACAGGGTTGAGCAATGGCTACACCTTC. Full variable domain (outside the CDR3, taken from reference TRBV7-9 and TRBJ1-2): DTGVSQNPRHKITKRGQNVTFRCDPISEHNRLYWYRQTLGQGPEFLTYFQNEAQLEKSRLLSDRFSAERPKGSFSTLEIQRTEQGDSAMYLCASSLTTGLSNGYTFGSGTRLTVV.

This clonotype appeared a few times. This chain connects TRBV7-8 to TRBJ2-5, with TRBD1 as a possible D gene (5 bases). This CDR3 is built from 14 residues. Trimming left V 3 bases short and J 2 bases short, with 10 bases between. The germline gives CDR1 SGHVS, CDR2 FQNEAQ. As DNA, the CDR3 is TGTGCCAGCAGCTTTTTGACAGTGCAAGAGACCCAGTACTTC. Its protein is CASSFLTVQETQYF.

The J gene is TRBJ1-5, the V gene TRBV20-1, with a weak D call TRBD1 (5 bases). The CDR3 is 16 residues long. V was shortened by 0 bases and J by 0 bases, with 12 bases between the two germline ends. From germline, CDR1 is DFQATT and CDR2 SNEGSKA (reference sequence). CDR3 in amino acids: CSARDQDRYSNQPQHF. CDR3 nucleotide sequence: TGCAGTGCTAGAGATCAAGACAGATATAGCAATCAGCCCCAGCATTTT.

J is TRBJ2-7 and V is TRBV6-2 or TRBV6-3; tentatively, D is TRBD1 or TRBD2 (5 bases each). CDR1 and CDR2 from the germline V gene are MNHEY and SVGEGT. The CDR3 consists of 14 residues. V dropped 5 bases and J dropped 4 bases, with 15 bases sitting between them. Here the CDR3 DNA reads TGTGCCAGCAGTCCGGGACGGCGGTTTTACGAGCAGTACTTC. Amino acids: CASSPGRRFYEQYF.

The V gene is TRBV5-1, the J gene TRBJ2-7; D perhaps matches TRBD2 (6 bases). The CDR3 spans 13 residues. Per the germline V gene, CDR1 is SGHRS and CDR2 is YFSETQ. The V end lost 10 bases, the J end lost 4 bases, and 18 bases lay between the germline ends. CDR3 region: CAGGGGSIYEQYF. The CDR3 DNA sequence: TGCGCCGGCGGAGGAGGGAGTATATACGAGCAGTACTTC. The full variable domain, completed using reference TRBV5-1 and TRBJ2-7, is KAGVTQTPRYLIKTRGQQVTLSCSPISGHRSVSWYQQTPGQGLQFLFEYFSETQRNKGNFPGRFSGRQFSNSRSEMNVSTLELGDSALYLCAGGGGSIYEQYFGPGTRLTVT.

Here the CDR3 reads CASSQDYRAREQYF. The CDR3 DNA reads TGTGCCAGCAGCCAAGATTACAGGGCGAGGGAGCAGTACTTC. The chain employs TRBV3-1 and TRBJ2-7, with D perhaps matching TRBD1 (6 bases). The CDR3 covers 14 residues. V gave up 0 bases and J gave up 7 bases, with 13 bases separating them. Germline V CDR1 and CDR2: LGHDT, YNNKEL (reference sequence).

This clonotype was counted only a few times. The chain combines TRBV7-8 with TRBJ2-7; D is perhaps TRBD1 (5 bases). The CDR3 has 14 residues. Germline V gene data show CDR1 as SGHVS and CDR2 as FQNEAQ. Trimming cost V 5 bases and J 0 bases, with 11 bases left between them. The CDR3 DNA reads TGTGCCAGCAGCCCGCCCAGGGTCTCCTACGAGCAGTACTTC. Its translation: CASSPPRVSYEQYF.

This clonotype occurred a few times. The chain employs TRBV10-3 and TRBJ1-2; 7 positions match TRBD1. Trimming removed 5 bases from V and 3 bases from J; junction bases left unmatched: 3. The CDR3 loop spans 13 amino acids. Germline values: CDR1 ENHRY, CDR2 SYGVKD. The CDR3 loop is CAISQQGDYGYTF. CDR3 coding DNA: TGTGCCATCAGTCAGCAGGGGGACTATGGCTACACCTTC.

This clonotype was observed at least ten times. The J gene is TRBJ2-1, the V gene TRBV29-1; D remains ambiguous. V lost 3 bases and J 4 bases, leaving 10 bases between the germline ends. The CDR3 is made up of 13 amino acids. Germline V lookup: CDR1 SQVTM, CDR2 ANQGSEA. CDR3 protein: CSVDLGTYNEQFF. The CDR3 DNA follows: TGCAGCGTTGACCTCGGAACTTACAATGAGCAGTTCTTC.

The CDR3 region is CSARDFGGEEPQYF. DNA for the CDR3: TGCAGTGCTAGAGATTTCGGGGGGGAGGAGCCCCAGTACTTC. This chain connects TRBV20-1 to TRBJ2-5; 8 nucleotides match TRBD2. J was trimmed by 9 bases and V by 0 bases; bases with no gene match: 9. CDR1 and CDR2 (germline): DFQATT, SNEGSKA (reference sequence). The CDR3 consists of 14 residues.

This chain links TRBV24-1 with TRBJ2-2; 13 bases align to TRBD2. V shed 3 bases, J shed 6 bases, and the junction held 0 bases outside the gene matches. This CDR3 spans 15 amino acids. The germline CDR1 and CDR2 sequences are KGHDR and SFDVKD. In DNA, the CDR3 is TGTGCCACCAGTGATGGACTAGCGGGGGCCGGGGAGCTGTTTTTT. It specifies CATSDGLAGAGELFF.

This chain uses TRBV24-1 with TRBJ2-5; D is undetermined. The DNA matches TRBJ2-7 better at its end, which makes the J call doubtful. This CDR3 has 12 amino acids. The V gene's germline CDR1 is KGHDR and CDR2 SFDVKD. The CDR3 nucleotides are TGTGCCACCAGTGATGGCCCCTACGAGCAGTACTTC. Translated, it gives CATSDGPYEQYF.

Only a few counts were recorded for this clonotype. The rearrangement joins TRBV5-1 to TRBJ2-3; D unclear. Trimming stripped 2 bases from V and 1 base from J, with 14 bases between. Germline V gene data show CDR1 as SGHRS and CDR2 as YFSETQ. This CDR3 has 16 residues. CDR3 residues: CASSFSPSEGTDTQYF. The CDR3 DNA reads TGCGCCAGCAGCTTTTCGCCGTCAGAAGGCACAGATACGCAGTATTTT.

This clonotype turned up a few times. The chain is built from TRBV5-1 and TRBJ2-7; 8 bases match TRBD1. Germline CDR1 reads SGHRS; CDR2 reads YFSETQ. V lost 0 bases, J lost 6 bases, and 2 bases stayed unmatched. This CDR3 region has 13 residues. This CDR3 reads CASSLGQGIEQYF. In DNA, the CDR3 is TGCGCCAGCAGCTTGGGACAGGGGATCGAGCAGTACTTC.